Listed below are T cell receptor beta chains from one sample, sequenced in a study of STAT5B mutations in CD4+ large granular lymphocyte leukemia. Clones were read by immunoSEQ multiplex PCR, and TCRdb kept only the in-frame ones, dropping some. The table records roughly 40,000 clones, around 81% of them present only once. What was sequenced was CD4+ T cells from blood buffy coats. Every receptor here comes from a human donor in good health. Both conserved end residues are part of each CDR3. The order of the fields is J gene, V gene, clone size, D gene, CDR3 DNA, CDR3 protein. A D gene is named only where the DNA matches it firmly. Not every row has a clone size; where given, it reads once, few, many or a size class.

J gene: TRBJ1-2; V gene: TRBV6-5; clone size: NA; D gene: NA; CDR3 DNA: TGTGCCAGCAGCCCCTCGGAAACTAACTATGGCTACACCTTC; CDR3 protein: CASSPSETNYGYTF
J gene: TRBJ1-1; V gene: TRBV20-1; clone size: few; D gene: NA; CDR3 DNA: TGCAGTGCTAAAGTGCTCGGGGAAGCTTTCTTT; CDR3 protein: CSAKVLGEAFF
J gene: TRBJ1-1; V gene: TRBV19; clone size: NA; D gene: NA; CDR3 DNA: TGTGCCAGTAGTATGTCGGGCTTGAACACTGAAGCTTTCTTT; CDR3 protein: CASSMSGLNTEAFF
J gene: TRBJ1-5; V gene: TRBV6-6; clone size: NA; D gene: NA; CDR3 DNA: TGTGCCAGCAGTTACCGGGAGAACAATCAGCCCCAGCATTTT; CDR3 protein: CASSYRENNQPQHF
J gene: TRBJ1-1; V gene: TRBV5-1; clone size: NA; D gene: NA; CDR3 DNA: TGCGCCAGCAGCTTGTCAGTGAACACTGAAGCTTTCTTT; CDR3 protein: CASSLSVNTEAFF
J gene: TRBJ1-1; V gene: TRBV2; clone size: NA; D gene: NA; CDR3 DNA: TGTGCCAGCTCCGAGCAGAACACTGAAGCTTTCTTT; CDR3 protein: CASSEQNTEAFF
J gene: TRBJ2-7; V gene: TRBV28; clone size: NA; D gene: NA; CDR3 DNA: TGTGCCAGCAGTTTATCGGGTAGCCCCTCCTACGAGCAGTACTTC; CDR3 protein: CASSLSGSPSYEQYF
J gene: TRBJ2-1; V gene: TRBV6-6; clone size: few; D gene: TRBD1; CDR3 DNA: TGTGCCACCCAGGGGGTGATGAATCGAGAGCAGTTCTTC; CDR3 protein: CATQGVMNREQFF
J gene: TRBJ2-2; V gene: TRBV5-6; clone size: NA; D gene: NA; CDR3 DNA: TGTGCCAGCAGCCCCCCTAGCGTAGGTCCCGGGGAGCTGTTTTTT; CDR3 protein: CASSPPSVGPGELFF
J gene: TRBJ1-5; V gene: TRBV19; clone size: NA; D gene: TRBD1; CDR3 DNA: TGTGCCAGTAGTCTGGCAGGGGGTAGCAATCAGCCCCAGCATTTT; CDR3 protein: CASSLAGGSNQPQHF
J gene: TRBJ2-5; V gene: TRBV11-2; clone size: NA; D gene: NA; CDR3 DNA: TGTGCCAGCAGCCGGCCTTTGCGGGGGCCAGAGACCCAGTACTTC; CDR3 protein: CASSRPLRGPETQYF
J gene: TRBJ2-3; V gene: TRBV5-6; clone size: NA; D gene: NA; CDR3 DNA: TGTGCCAGCAGCTTGCGGGGCGGGAGCACAGATACGCAGTATTTT; CDR3 protein: CASSLRGGSTDTQYF
J gene: TRBJ1-2; V gene: TRBV30; clone size: NA; D gene: NA; CDR3 DNA: TGTGCCTGGAGTCAAGGGGTTCGAAACTATGGCTACACCTTC; CDR3 protein: CAWSQGVRNYGYTF
J gene: TRBJ1-3; V gene: TRBV11-2; clone size: NA; D gene: NA; CDR3 DNA: TGTGCCAGCAGCTCTTATACCGGGACCTCTGGAAACACCATATATTTT; CDR3 protein: CASSSYTGTSGNTIYF
J gene: TRBJ2-1; V gene: TRBV9; clone size: NA; D gene: NA; CDR3 DNA: TGTGCCAGCAGCGTAGTGGGGACGGAATACAATGAGCAGTTCTTC; CDR3 protein: CASSVVGTEYNEQFF
J gene: TRBJ2-7; V gene: TRBV11-3; clone size: NA; D gene: TRBD2; CDR3 DNA: TGTGCCAGCAGCTCGGGAGGGCCTTCGCCAGAGCAGTACTTC; CDR3 protein: CASSSGGPSPEQYF
J gene: TRBJ2-7; V gene: TRBV4-2; clone size: NA; D gene: TRBD2; CDR3 DNA: TGTGCCAGCAGTGGGACTAGCGGGGACTTCTACGAGCAGTACTTC; CDR3 protein: CASSGTSGDFYEQYF
J gene: TRBJ2-1; V gene: TRBV19; clone size: NA; D gene: NA; CDR3 DNA: TGTGCCAGTAGGGGGGACGCACCCAATGAGCAGTTCTTC; CDR3 protein: CASRGDAPNEQFF
J gene: TRBJ2-1; V gene: TRBV9; clone size: NA; D gene: NA; CDR3 DNA: TGTGCCAGCAGGAAGGGGGACCCTGGCAATGAGCAGTTCTTC; CDR3 protein: CASRKGDPGNEQFF
J gene: TRBJ1-3; V gene: TRBV4-3; clone size: NA; D gene: NA; CDR3 DNA: TGCGCCAGCAGCCAAGATTTCATGGGCTTAGGGGGAAACACCATATATTTT; CDR3 protein: CASSQDFMGLGGNTIYF
J gene: TRBJ2-3; V gene: TRBV5-1; clone size: once; D gene: NA; CDR3 DNA: TGCGCCAGCAGCTTGGTGCCAGGGAAAACAGATACGCAGTATTTT; CDR3 protein: CASSLVPGKTDTQYF
J gene: TRBJ2-1; V gene: TRBV9; clone size: NA; D gene: TRBD2; CDR3 DNA: TGTGCCAGCAGCGCCTATAGCGGGGGGGACAATGAGCAGTTCTTC; CDR3 protein: CASSAYSGGDNEQFF
J gene: TRBJ1-1; V gene: TRBV28; clone size: NA; D gene: NA; CDR3 DNA: TGTGCCAGCAGTCAAAGGAGGGGTGAAGCTTTCTTT; CDR3 protein: CASSQRRGEAFF